This T cell receptor beta chain was captured in a study of human T cells and chemical hapten exposure (dated by TCRdb to the early 2020s). Turning to the overall study: For sensitization, 2% DPC in acetone was applied to a roughly 2 cm by roughly 2 cm area of upper inner arm skin. Patch testing was done on the upper back using Finn chambers containing 0.01% DPC, and results were scored after 6 days according to International Contact Dermatitis Research Group standards. Libraries were combined into a pool for sequencing, and differences in TCR yield between samples came mainly from small differences in library volumes within the pool. The mostly female patient cohort included alopecia areata with under or over 50% scalp involvement, alopecia totalis and alopecia universalis. Nearly 30 alopecia patients provided blood for TCR sequencing at one to four time points (pre-sensitization, 2, 6 and 24 weeks). Throughout the study period of roughly five months, patients also received therapeutic DPC doses to the scalp every week. Blood samples were taken from patients before sensitization (week 0) and at 2, 6 and about 24 weeks after DPC sensitization. In alopecia patients, the study followed how the peripheral blood TCR repertoire changed in vivo over primary and secondary sensitization to diphenylcyclopropenone (DPC), a hapten.

Broader findings and caveats from the paper: Compared with pre-sensitization or healthy control sets, expanded TCRs formed significantly more large CDR3 similarity clusters, which is consistent with antigen-driven responses. After repeated subsampling, the strength of the expansion versus patch-test correlation and the threshold at which it became significant changed. DPC sensitization did not change how many TCRs were above 1 in 1000 frequency, and no evidence was found of alterations in global repertoire structure. Alopecia, a presumed autoimmune disease, was present in all patients, so the immune response of the patients might differ from that of healthy individuals. A positive correlation was found between the number of PT1 expanded TCRs and patch test score, with significance reached at thresholds 8, 16 and 32 but not 4.

Looking up the germline V gene yields CDR1 MDHEN and CDR2 SYDVKM. The CDR3 runs 16 amino acids, cysteine and phenylalanine included. Only CDR3 DNA remains: 48 bases, in frame from the first base. A distance of 15 bases separates the germline ends of V and J, which lose 4 bases and 2 bases respectively. Library generation was performed with RACE. The sequencer was a NextSeq 500. Library preparation attached unique molecular identifiers to individual cDNA molecules for quantitative, reproducible TCR counting. Each blood RNA sample was used to sequence both TCR alpha and TCR beta chains. On the study's bioinformatics: A median of roughly 99,000 TCRs per sample was observed, with a range of about 20,000 to 750,000. The Decombinator software suite was used to annotate the V, J and CDR3 of the TCR reads. For the PS versus PT1 abundance plots, all samples were subsampled to the same number of TCRs (28,000). TCRs were defined as expanded if absent before sensitization and observed at least eight times at the 2-week time point. The raw public data were reprocessed by TCRdb itself: fastp quality trimming at Q25, MiXCR clonotype calling, in-frame beta chains only. Identical CDR3 proteins give one entry, which carries the most common genes and DNA. These V and J calls rely on TCRdb rather than the paper's analysis. Counted in this sample were tens of thousands of distinct CDR3 sequences; roughly a tenth of them appeared once. The ten largest clones represent 8% to 10% of the sample.

This specimen's time point label, interpreted: pre-sensitization, week 0. The sample's treatment or condition label, decoded: therapeutic diphenylcyclopropenone sensitization with weekly scalp DPC. Blood at each patch-test visit was drawn before the patch test was applied. Patients were eligible if aged 18 to 70, diagnosed with alopecia and judged suitable for DPC therapy, and pregnant patients were excluded. Unfractionated whole blood was collected in Tempus Blood RNA tubes, and total RNA was extracted from that blood. This clonotype was counted only a few times. Its antigen has not been determined. No base quality values were provided; no much bigger clone lies one nucleotide off.

The sequence derives from a man aged 35-49 years with alopecia areata. Some clones in this sample may be carry-over from other donors' samples. Sequencing was performed on whole blood, taken in connection with sensitization to the hapten diphenylcyclopropenone (DPC). The sequence joins TRBV28 to TRBJ1-3; possibly the D gene is TRBD1, per 5 matching bases. The CDR3 reads as follows: CASSSLGQTAGNTIYF. The nucleotides are TGTGCCAGCAGTTCGCTAGGACAAACGGCTGGAAACACCATATATTTT.